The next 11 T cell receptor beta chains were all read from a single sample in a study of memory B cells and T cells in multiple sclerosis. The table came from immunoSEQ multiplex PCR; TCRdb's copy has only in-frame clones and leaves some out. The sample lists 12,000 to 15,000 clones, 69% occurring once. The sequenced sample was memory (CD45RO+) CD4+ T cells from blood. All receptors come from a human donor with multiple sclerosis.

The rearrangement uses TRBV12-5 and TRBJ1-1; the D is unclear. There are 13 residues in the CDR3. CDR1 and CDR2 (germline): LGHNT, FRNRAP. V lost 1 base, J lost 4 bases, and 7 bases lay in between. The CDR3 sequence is CASGLDGVTEAFF. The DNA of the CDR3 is TGTGCTAGTGGTTTGGACGGTGTCACTGAAGCTTTCTTT.

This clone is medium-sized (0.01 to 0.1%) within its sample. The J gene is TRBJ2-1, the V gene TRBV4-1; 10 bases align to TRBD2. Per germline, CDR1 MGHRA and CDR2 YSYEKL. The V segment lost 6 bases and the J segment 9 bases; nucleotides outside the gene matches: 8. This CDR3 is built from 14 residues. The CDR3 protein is CASRVSGREGEQFF. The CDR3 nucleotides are TGCGCCAGCAGAGTGAGCGGGAGGGAAGGTGAGCAGTTCTTC.

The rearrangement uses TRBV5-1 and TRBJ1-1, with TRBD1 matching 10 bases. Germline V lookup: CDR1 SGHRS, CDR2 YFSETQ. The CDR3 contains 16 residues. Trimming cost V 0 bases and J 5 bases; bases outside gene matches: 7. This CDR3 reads CASSLGGTGVRTEAFF. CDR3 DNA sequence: TGCGCCAGCAGCTTGGGGGGGACAGGGGTAAGGACTGAAGCTTTCTTT.

The DNA for the CDR3 is TGTGCCAGCAGTCCCCCCGACAGTACCCTCTACGAGCAGTACTTC. This sequence encodes CASSPPDSTLYEQYF. The chain recombines TRBV28 with TRBJ2-7; a possible D gene is TRBD1 (5 bases). CDR3 length: 15 residues. Per the germline V gene, CDR1 is MDHEN and CDR2 is SYDVKM. Trimming took 5 bases from V and 3 from J, leaving 17 bases between them.

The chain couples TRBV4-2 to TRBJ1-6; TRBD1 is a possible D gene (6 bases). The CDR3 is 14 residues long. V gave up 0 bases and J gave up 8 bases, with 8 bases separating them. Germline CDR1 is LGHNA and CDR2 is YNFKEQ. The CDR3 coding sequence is TGTGCCAGCAGCCAAGATAACAGGGATTCACCCCTCCACTTT. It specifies CASSQDNRDSPLHF.

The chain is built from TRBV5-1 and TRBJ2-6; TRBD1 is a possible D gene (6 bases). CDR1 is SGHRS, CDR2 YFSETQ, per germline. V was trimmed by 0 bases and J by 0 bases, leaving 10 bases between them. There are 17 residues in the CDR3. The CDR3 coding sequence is TGCGCCAGCAGCTTGGTACAGGGTTTCTCTGGGGCCAACGTCCTGACTTTC. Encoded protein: CASSLVQGFSGANVLTF.

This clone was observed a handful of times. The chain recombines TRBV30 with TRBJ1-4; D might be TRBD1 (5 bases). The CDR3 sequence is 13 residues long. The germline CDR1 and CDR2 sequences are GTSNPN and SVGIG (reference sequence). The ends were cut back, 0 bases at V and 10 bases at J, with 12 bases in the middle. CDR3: CAWSVGGVGKLFF. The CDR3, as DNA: TGTGCCTGGAGTGTAGGAGGGGTAGGAAAACTGTTTTTT.

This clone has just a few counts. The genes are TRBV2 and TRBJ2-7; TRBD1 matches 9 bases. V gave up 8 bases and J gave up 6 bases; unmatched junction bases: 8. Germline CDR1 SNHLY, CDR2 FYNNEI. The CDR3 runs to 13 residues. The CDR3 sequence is CASQGQGRLEQYF. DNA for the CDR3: TGTGCCAGCCAGGGACAGGGTCGCCTCGAGCAGTACTTC.

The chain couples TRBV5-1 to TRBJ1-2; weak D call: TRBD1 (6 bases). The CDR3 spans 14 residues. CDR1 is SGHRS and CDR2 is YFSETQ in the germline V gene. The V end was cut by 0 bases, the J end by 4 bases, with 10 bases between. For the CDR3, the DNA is TGCGCCAGCAGCTTGGCGGACAGCTCCTATGGCTACACCTTC. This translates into CASSLADSSYGYTF. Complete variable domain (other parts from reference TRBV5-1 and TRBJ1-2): KAGVTQTPRYLIKTRGQQVTLSCSPISGHRSVSWYQQTPGQGLQFLFEYFSETQRNKGNFPGRFSGRQFSNSRSEMNVSTLELGDSALYLCASSLADSSYGYTFGSGTRLTVV.

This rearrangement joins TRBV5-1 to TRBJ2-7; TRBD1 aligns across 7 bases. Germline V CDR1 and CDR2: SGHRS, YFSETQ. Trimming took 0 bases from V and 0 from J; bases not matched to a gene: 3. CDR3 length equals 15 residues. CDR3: CASSLVPGGSYEQYF. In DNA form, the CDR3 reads TGCGCCAGCAGCTTGGTTCCAGGGGGCTCCTACGAGCAGTACTTC.

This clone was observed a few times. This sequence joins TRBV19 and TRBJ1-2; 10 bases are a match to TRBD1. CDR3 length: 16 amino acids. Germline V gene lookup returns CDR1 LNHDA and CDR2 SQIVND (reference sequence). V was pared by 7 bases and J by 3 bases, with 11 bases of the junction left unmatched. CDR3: CASTRQGALQDYGYTF. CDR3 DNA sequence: TGTGCCAGTACGAGACAGGGGGCTTTGCAGGACTATGGCTACACCTTC.